The T cell receptor beta chain under discussion was sequenced for a study of OX40 agonist ivuxolimab in advanced cancers. Study-level points and caveats: Among T cells, CD8+ cells averaged more expanded clones than CD4+ cells. By week 6 at 0.1 to 3.0 mg/kg, blood CD4+ and CD8+ T cells had expanded clonally.

Germline loops: CDR1 SGHVS, CDR2 FQNEAQ. The CDR3 spans 20 residues. V dropped 5 bases and J dropped 4; count of bases not matched to a gene: 20. Points on this clone: Its antigen is unknown.

TCRdb's table, derived via immunoSEQ multiplex PCR, lists solely in-frame clones and lacks some. The sample shows some 68,000 clones, 80% to 90% of them seen only once. The sequence came from an adult with an advanced solid tumor such as melanoma, head and neck, liver or kidney cancer. The sequenced sample was CD4+ or CD8+ T cells sorted from blood, obtained in a trial of the OX40 agonist ivuxolimab. The chain links TRBV7-8 to TRBJ2-3; 11 positions agree with TRBD2. Here the CDR3 reads CASSRLRGTSGGHLSDTQYF. The CDR3 DNA is TGTGCCAGCAGCCGTCTGCGGGGAACTAGCGGGGGCCACCTGTCAGATACGCAGTATTTT.